This T cell receptor beta chain was sequenced for a study of blood T cell repertoires in COVID-19. Study as a whole: Sites in the United States, Italy and Spain provided acute and convalescent COVID-19 samples.

Under the authors' procedure: Reference gene primer amplification gave nucleated cell count estimates. Some clones are missing from TCRdb's copy, which holds only in-frame ones; the method was immunoSEQ multiplex PCR. The V and J calls and clone size are taken from that table; D and trimming were inferred from the DNA. Of 110,000 to 150,000 clones in the sample, around nine tenths are singletons; the top ten hold 5.4%. Germline CDR1 and CDR2: MNHEY and SVGAGI. This CDR3 region has 13 residues. V was cut by 5 bases and J by 6 bases, with 11 bases left in between. The genes are TRBV6-5 and TRBJ2-1, with D unclear. The sequence was collected from a human donor in a cohort sampled during active COVID-19. The sample was peripheral blood. The CDR3, as DNA: TGTGCCAGCAGTCTAGGAGTGTTCAATGAGCAGTTCTTC. Amino acid sequence: CASSLGVFNEQFF.